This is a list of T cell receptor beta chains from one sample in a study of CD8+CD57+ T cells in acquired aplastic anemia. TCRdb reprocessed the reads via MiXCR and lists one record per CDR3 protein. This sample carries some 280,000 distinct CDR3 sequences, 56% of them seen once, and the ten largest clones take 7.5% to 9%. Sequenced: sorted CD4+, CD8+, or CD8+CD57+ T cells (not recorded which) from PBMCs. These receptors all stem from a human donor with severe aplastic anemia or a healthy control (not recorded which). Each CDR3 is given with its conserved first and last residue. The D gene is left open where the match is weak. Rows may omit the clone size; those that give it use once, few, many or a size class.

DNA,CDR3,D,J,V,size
TGTGCCAGCAGCGCCCGGGCCTATAATGAAAAACTGTTTTTT,CASSARAYNEKLFF,.,TRBJ1-4,TRBV9,many
TGCGCCAGCAGCTTGGCCCTTCCGCAGGGTAACTCTGAAGCTTTCTTT,CASSLALPQGNSEAFF,.,TRBJ1-1,TRBV5-1,few
TGTGCCAGCAGCCTGACAGGGATGATAGGCGGCTACACCTTC,CASSLTGMIGGYTF,TRBD1,TRBJ1-2,TRBV6-6,.
TGCAGTGCTACAAGCGGGAGAGACACCTCCGAGCAGTACTTC,CSATSGRDTSEQYF,TRBD2,TRBJ2-7,TRBV20-1,.
TGTGCCAGCAGCTCTGACGGTTTGAAGCAGTACTTC,CASSSDGLKQYF,.,TRBJ2-7,TRBV7-9,.
TGTGCCGACAGGGGGTTTCAGGACAATGAGCAGTTCTTC,CADRGFQDNEQFF,TRBD1,TRBJ2-1,TRBV9,.
TGTGCCAGCAGCCATCTCTTTGACAAACCCTTCTCTGGGGCCAACGTCCTGACTTTC,CASSHLFDKPFSGANVLTF,.,TRBJ2-6,TRBV9,many
TGTGCCAGCAGTGGACCCTTTGAAGCTTTCTTT,CASSGPFEAFF,.,TRBJ1-1,TRBV25-1,.
TGTGCCAGCAGGTCGGATGAAGCTTTCTTT,CASRSDEAFF,.,TRBJ1-1,TRBV2,.
TGTGCCAGTAGTATAGCGGGCCAGCCCCAGCATTTT,CASSIAGQPQHF,.,TRBJ1-5,TRBV19,many
TGCAGTGCTAGACAGTCTGGGATGGACACTGAAGCTTTCTTT,CSARQSGMDTEAFF,.,TRBJ1-1,TRBV20-1,.
TGTGCCAGCAGCTACAGGGCTGGGTCCGGGGAGCTGTTTTTT,CASSYRAGSGELFF,.,TRBJ2-2,TRBV3-1,few
TGCAGTGCGCTTAACAACGAGCAGTACTTC,CSALNNEQYF,.,TRBJ2-7,TRBV20-1,.
TGTGCCAGCAGCGGCATAGGGGGAGTGGGCTACAATGAGCAGTTCTTC,CASSGIGGVGYNEQFF,.,TRBJ2-1,TRBV7-9,.
TGTGCCAGCCGAGGGGCGGGAGGGTCCTACGAGCAGTACTTC,CASRGAGGSYEQYF,TRBD2,TRBJ2-7,TRBV27,.
TGTGCCACCAGCAGGGGATCTCATACAGCCTACGAGCAGTACTTC,CATSRGSHTAYEQYF,.,TRBJ2-7,TRBV15,.
TGTGCCAGCAGTGCCGAAGAGGAAAAACTGTTTTTT,CASSAEEEKLFF,.,TRBJ1-4,TRBV12-3/TRBV12-4,few
TGTGCCAGCAGCTCGGATAAGACAGGGTATGACACTGAAGCTTTCTTT,CASSSDKTGYDTEAFF,TRBD1,TRBJ1-1,TRBV5-8,.
TGCAGCGTTGCCCGGACTAGCGGGGGTGCACCTCCGTGCTCCTACGAGCAGTACTTC,CSVARTSGGAPPCSYEQYF,TRBD2,TRBJ2-7,TRBV29-1,.
TGCAGTGCTAGAGGGGATGGCGGGAGGGCGGGGAGCACAGATACGCAGTATTTT,CSARGDGGRAGSTDTQYF,TRBD2,TRBJ2-3,TRBV20-1,.
TGTGCCAGCAGTTTAAGACAGGATGATTCACCCCTCCACTTT,CASSLRQDDSPLHF,.,TRBJ1-6,TRBV12-3/TRBV12-4,few
TGTGCCAGCAGCTTCCCCGGGGATTATGGCTACACCTTC,CASSFPGDYGYTF,.,TRBJ1-2,TRBV5-6,many
TGTGCCAGCAGAGTAAAAAACAGGGCCGATGAGCAGTTCTTC,CASRVKNRADEQFF,.,TRBJ2-1,TRBV12-3/TRBV12-4,many
TGTGCCAGCAGCTTGGACGAACTAGCGGGGGAAGGAGAGACCCAGTACTTC,CASSLDELAGEGETQYF,TRBD2,TRBJ2-5,TRBV7-3,few
TGCGCCAGCAGCTTGGGACTGGGTAACTATGGCTACACCTTC,CASSLGLGNYGYTF,.,TRBJ1-2,TRBV5-1,many
TGTGCCAGCACGGGGGCAGATGGAAACACCATATATTTT,CASTGADGNTIYF,.,TRBJ1-3,TRBV12-3/TRBV12-4,.
TGTGCCACCAGTGAGCCCTTCCACAATGAGCAGTTCTTC,CATSEPFHNEQFF,.,TRBJ2-1,TRBV24-1,.
TGTGCCATCAGTGAGTCGGCAGGGGGTAGGGAGACCCAGTACTTC,CAISESAGGRETQYF,TRBD1,TRBJ2-5,TRBV10-3,few
TGTGCCAGCAGCTTAGATCTTTTGAGCACAGATACGCAGTATTTT,CASSLDLLSTDTQYF,.,TRBJ2-3,TRBV11-2,.
TGCAGTGCTAGGGGGGGTGGGCGTCTCGGGGAGACCCAGTACTTC,CSARGGGRLGETQYF,.,TRBJ2-5,TRBV20-1,.
TGTGCCAGCAGCCCCGGTCCTTTAGGTCCCTACGAGCAGTACTTC,CASSPGPLGPYEQYF,.,TRBJ2-7,TRBV5-6,.
TGTGCCATCAGTGAGTCCCGGGATTACAATGAGCAGTTCTTC,CAISESRDYNEQFF,.,TRBJ2-1,TRBV10-3,.
TGTGCCAGCAACGAGAGGAACACTGAAGCTTTCTTT,CASNERNTEAFF,.,TRBJ1-1,TRBV6-2/TRBV6-3,.
TGTGCCAGCAGTCAGGGACAGGGCACGGATGGCTACACCTTC,CASSQGQGTDGYTF,TRBD1,TRBJ1-2,TRBV6-6,many
TGCAGTGCCTCTCGCGGGGGGGGTGGAGAGACCCAGTACTTC,CSASRGGGGETQYF,TRBD2,TRBJ2-5,TRBV20-1,many
TGCAGCGTTGCAAGGGGCCCGAATGAAAAACTGTTTTTT,CSVARGPNEKLFF,.,TRBJ1-4,TRBV29-1,.
TGCAGTGCTAGGGACAGAAGGAACACTGAAGCTTTCTTT,CSARDRRNTEAFF,.,TRBJ1-1,TRBV20-1,many
TGTGCCAGCAGCTTAGGTCCAGGGATGGCCTACGAGCAGTACTTC,CASSLGPGMAYEQYF,.,TRBJ2-7,TRBV6-1,few
TGTGCCAGCAGTTGGGGGACAGGGCAGGTCGAGCAGTACTTC,CASSWGTGQVEQYF,TRBD1,TRBJ2-7,TRBV2,.
TGTGCCAGTAGCAAAAACAGGGAAGGTGGAAACACCATATATTTT,CASSKNREGGNTIYF,.,TRBJ1-3,TRBV19,.
TGTGCCATCAGTGATGCGTCCCCGACCGGGGAGCTGTTTTTT,CAISDASPTGELFF,.,TRBJ2-2,TRBV10-3,few
TGTGCCAGCAGGGGGACAGGGAGCTCCTACAATGAGCAGTTCTTC,CASRGTGSSYNEQFF,TRBD1,TRBJ2-1,TRBV2,.
TGTGCCAGTAGGAGGACAGGGACCACAGATACGCAGTATTTT,CASRRTGTTDTQYF,TRBD1,TRBJ2-3,TRBV19,many
TGCGCCAGCAGGCCGGGACTAGCCTTACGGGAGCAGTACTTC,CASRPGLALREQYF,TRBD2,TRBJ2-7,TRBV10-2,.
TGTGCCAGCAGTAAAGGGGTTCCTCAGCCCCAGCATTTT,CASSKGVPQPQHF,.,TRBJ1-5,TRBV2,.
TGTGCCACCAGTGACCGGACTAGCGGGTACAGCTCCTACAATGAGCAGTTCTTC,CATSDRTSGYSSYNEQFF,TRBD2,TRBJ2-1,TRBV24-1,.
TGTGCCAGCAGCTCGCTTTGGGACAGGTTGTCCGAGCAGTACTTC,CASSSLWDRLSEQYF,TRBD1,TRBJ2-7,TRBV7-2,many
TGTACCACCAGTGAACCGGGGGGGGCCGGGACAGATACGCAGTATTTT,CTTSEPGGAGTDTQYF,TRBD2,TRBJ2-3,TRBV24-1,.
TGCAGTGCCCTCCAGGGACTAGCGGGGGAAGGAGAGACCCAGTACTTC,CSALQGLAGEGETQYF,TRBD2,TRBJ2-5,TRBV20-1,.
TGCAGTGCTAGGAGGGCCCTCTACAATGAGCAGTTCTTC,CSARRALYNEQFF,.,TRBJ2-1,TRBV20-1,.
TGTGCCAGCAGCTTTGACTACTATGGCTACACCTTC,CASSFDYYGYTF,.,TRBJ1-2,TRBV7-3,few